The next 2 T cell receptor beta chains were all read from a single sample in a study of blood T cell repertoires in COVID-19. Profiled with immunoSEQ multiplex PCR; TCRdb holds only in-frame clones, not every one. The sample lists 70,000 or so clones; approximately 90% were seen once. Sequences were obtained from peripheral blood. These receptors all stem from a woman aged 45-65 years with acute or convalescent COVID-19.

V gene TRBV3-1 (or the pseudogene TRBV3-2) combines with J gene TRBJ1-1, with 8 bases matching TRBD1. Trimming took 1 base from V and 4 from J; bases not matched to a gene: 5. Germline V gene data show CDR1 as LGHDT and CDR2 as YNNKEL (reference sequence). The CDR3 extends over 15 amino acids. This CDR3 reads CASSQAGGASTEAFF. The CDR3 bases are TGTGCCAGCAGCCAAGCAGGGGGCGCGAGCACTGAAGCTTTCTTT.

The chain combines TRBV5-1 with TRBJ2-3; 7 nucleotides agree with TRBD2. The V gene's germline CDR1 is SGHRS and CDR2 YFSETQ. CDR3 length equals 15 residues. J lost 8 bases, V lost 3 bases, and 12 bases had no gene match. The CDR3 bases are TGCGCCAGCAGCTCCGGAAGCGGGGCCCGGGTTACGCAGTATTTT. Its protein is CASSSGSGARVTQYF.